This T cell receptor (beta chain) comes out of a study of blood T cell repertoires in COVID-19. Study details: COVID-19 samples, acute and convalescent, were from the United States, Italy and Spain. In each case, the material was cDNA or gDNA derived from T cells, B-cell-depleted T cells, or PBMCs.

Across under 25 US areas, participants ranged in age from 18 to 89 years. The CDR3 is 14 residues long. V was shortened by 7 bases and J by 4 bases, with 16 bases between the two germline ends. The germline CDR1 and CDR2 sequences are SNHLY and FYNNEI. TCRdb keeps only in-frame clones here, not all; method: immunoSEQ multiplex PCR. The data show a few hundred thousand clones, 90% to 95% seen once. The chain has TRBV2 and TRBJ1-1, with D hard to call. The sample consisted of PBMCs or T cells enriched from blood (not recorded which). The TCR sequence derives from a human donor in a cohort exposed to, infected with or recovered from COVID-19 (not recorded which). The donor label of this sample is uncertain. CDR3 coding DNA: TGTGCCAGCAACGAGGTCGGACGGGGCACTGAAGCTTTCTTT. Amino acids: CASNEVGRGTEAFF. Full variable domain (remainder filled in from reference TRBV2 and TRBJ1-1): EPEVTQTPSHQVTQMGQEVILRCVPISNHLYFYWYRQILGQKVEFLVSFYNNEISEKSEIFDDQFSVERPDGSNFTLKIRSTKLEDSAMYFCASNEVGRGTEAFFGQGTRLTVV.